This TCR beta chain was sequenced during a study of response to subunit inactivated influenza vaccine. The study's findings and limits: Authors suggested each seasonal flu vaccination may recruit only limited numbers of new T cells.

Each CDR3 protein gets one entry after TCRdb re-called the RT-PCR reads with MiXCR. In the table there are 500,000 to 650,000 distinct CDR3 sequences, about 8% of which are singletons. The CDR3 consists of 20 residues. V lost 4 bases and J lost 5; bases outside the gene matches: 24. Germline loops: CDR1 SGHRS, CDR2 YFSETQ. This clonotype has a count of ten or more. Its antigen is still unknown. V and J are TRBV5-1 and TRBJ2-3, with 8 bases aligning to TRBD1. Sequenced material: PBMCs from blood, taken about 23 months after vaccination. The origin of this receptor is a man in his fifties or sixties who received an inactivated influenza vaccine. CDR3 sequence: CASSQEPLGQGHKGGDTQYF. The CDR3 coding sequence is TGCGCCAGCAGCCAAGAACCCCTTGGACAGGGCCACAAAGGGGGAGATACGCAGTATTTT.